This T cell receptor (beta chain) was observed in a study of T-cell memory formation after mild COVID-19. Points from the study as a whole: Cross-reactive memory seemingly joined, as some responding clones were found in pre-infection memory.

J gave up 1 base and V 6 bases, and 9 bases lay outside the gene matches. The CDR3 is 16 residues long. Germline-derived CDR1 and CDR2 are MNHEY and SVGAGI. This clonotype was seen a few times. No antigen is known for it. Using constant-segment primers, 5'RACE produced TCR alpha and TCR beta cDNA libraries carrying sample barcodes and UMIs. TCRdb ran MiXCR on the 5' RACE reads and lists one entry per CDR3 protein. The sample lists 85,000 to 130,000 distinct CDR3 sequences, 11% occurring once. The J gene is TRBJ1-1, the V gene TRBV6-5, with 9 nucleotides matching TRBD1. The TCR was taken from a young man who had mild COVID-19 (a few samples of this study predate the infection). Cell type and time point are not known. Input material: PBMCs or a T cell subset sorted from them (not recorded which). CDR3 sequence reads: CASRGDRADKNTEAFF. The CDR3 region has the DNA TGTGCCAGCAGGGGGGACAGGGCGGATAAGAACACTGAAGCTTTCTTT.